This T cell receptor (beta chain) derives from a study of a mutant IDH1 vaccine in newly diagnosed glioma. About the research overall: Vaccinations were initiated 4-6 weeks following radiotherapy alone, or were given together with temozolomide cycles. The therapy given earlier, which was standard therapy, consisted of radiotherapy, temozolomide, or both, and most of the patients received both. Visit V12 was scheduled at week 35 and visit V13 at week 47.

This table comes from immunoSEQ multiplex PCR, and its TCRdb copy is limited to in-frame clones, with some not included. Of about 58,000 clones in the sample, 81% were seen once. As for this clone: As yet, its antigen is unknown.

As to time point: week 35, safety follow-up. It was 300 ug of mutant IDH1 20-mer peptide that made up each vaccine dose, given with topical imiquimod. Donors harbored newly found WHO grade 3 or 4 IDH1-mutant, ATRX-lost astrocytomas. The clonotype comes from a man between 35 and 55 years old with glioma. Sequenced here: PBMCs, sampled from a glioma patient whose treatment included an IDH1 peptide vaccine.

DNA for the CDR3: TGTGCCAGCAGTGACAGACTAGCGGGAGGGCTGGAGGGCGGGGAGCTGTTTTTT. It encodes CASSDRLAGGLEGGELFF. The chain links TRBV6-1 to TRBJ2-2; 14 positions agree with TRBD2. CDR1 is MNHNS and CDR2 is SASEGT in the germline V gene. The V segment lost 3 bases and the J segment 7 bases; nucleotides outside the gene matches: 10. The length of the CDR3 is 18 residues.